These 12 T cell receptor beta chains share one sample of origin, sequenced in a study of HIV-infected patients and healthy controls. Around 0.5 ug RNA was reverse transcribed with alpha and beta constant-region primers. Each of the alpha and beta chains got its own library through chain-specific third strand synthesis with indices. MiXCR was run by TCRdb on the 5' RACE reads, yielding one entry per CDR3 protein. The sample has more than 10,000 distinct CDR3 sequences, roughly a tenth seen once. Whole blood was used without fractionation, so all unsorted peripheral T cells were included. The sample taken for sequencing was blood. The receptors were gathered from an adult in good health.

This clonotype is medium-sized. This sequence joins TRBV25-1 and TRBJ2-5; tentative D call: TRBD1 (6 bases). Germline lookup yields CDR1 MGHDK and CDR2 SYGVNS. Trimming took 7 bases from V and 4 from J, leaving 7 bases between them. The CDR3 is made up of 11 amino acids. The CDR3 nucleotides read TGTGCCAGCAAACAGGGAGAGACCCAGTACTTC. Its protein is CASKQGETQYF.

Sample share makes this clonotype medium-sized. This chain links TRBV6-5 with TRBJ2-1; D might be TRBD1 (6 bases). V was cut by 8 bases and J by 5 bases, with 13 bases left in between. The germline V gene encodes CDR1 MNHEY and CDR2 SVGAGI. The CDR3 sequence is 13 residues long. CDR3 sequence reads: CASRTGINNEQFF. The DNA of the CDR3 is TGTGCCAGCCGAACAGGGATCAACAATGAGCAGTTCTTC.

The chain couples TRBV12-3 or TRBV12-4 to TRBJ1-5; the match to TRBD1 covers 10 bases. V lost 1 base and J lost 6; bases outside the gene matches: 3. The CDR3 sequence is 15 residues long. CDR3 residues: CASSLGGDRGQPQHF. The CDR3 nucleotides are TGTGCCAGCAGTTTAGGGGGGGACAGGGGTCAGCCCCAGCATTTT.

This clonotype is labeled medium-sized (0.01 to 0.1%). The rearrangement links TRBV28 to TRBJ1-5; D is unclear. CDR1 is MDHEN and CDR2 is SYDVKM in the germline V gene. The CDR3 covers 15 residues. V lost 5 bases, J lost 6 bases, and 17 bases lay in between. The CDR3 coding sequence is TGTGCCAGCAGTCCCCCAACCGGGCTGCTTCAGCCCCAGCATTTT. Its translation: CASSPPTGLLQPQHF.

Sample share makes this clonotype medium-sized (0.01 to 0.1%). The chain is built from TRBV7-2 and TRBJ2-3; the D is unclear. The CDR3 sequence is 12 residues long. The germline V gene has CDR1 SGHTA and CDR2 FQGNSA. Trimming cost V 3 bases and J 4 bases, with 5 bases left between them. CDR3 sequence reads: CASSFGPDTQYF. Written as DNA, the CDR3 is TGTGCCAGCAGCTTTGGGCCAGATACGCAGTATTTT.

Many counts were recorded for this clonotype. The chain combines TRBV5-1 with TRBJ1-5; D uncertain. The germline gives CDR1 SGHRS, CDR2 YFSETQ. Deletions cut 1 base from V and 6 bases from J, with 8 bases between. The CDR3 loop spans 13 amino acids. As DNA, the CDR3 is TGCGCCAGCAGCTTGTCCGGAACTCAGCCCCAGCATTTT. Translating it yields CASSLSGTQPQHF.

This chain joins TRBV6-2 or TRBV6-3 and TRBJ2-1, with D hard to call. Germline V gives CDR1 MNHEY, CDR2 SVGEGT. V lost 4 bases and J lost 5, with 9 bases in between. CDR3 length: 13 amino acids. The CDR3 DNA follows: TGTGCCAGCAGTTCGGTGGACCACAATGAGCAGTTCTTC. Translating gives CASSSVDHNEQFF.

Within the sample, this clonotype is medium-sized. The chain uses TRBV25-1 and TRBJ2-1; D is possibly TRBD2 (5 bases). Trimming removed 8 bases from V and 3 bases from J, with 8 bases in between. Germline-derived CDR1 and CDR2 are MGHDK and SYGVNS. The CDR3 runs 12 residues. This CDR3 reads CASRGGYNEQFF. CDR3 nucleotide sequence: TGTGCCAGCCGAGGAGGCTACAATGAGCAGTTCTTC.

This clonotype counts as medium-sized. In nucleotides, the CDR3 is TGTGCCATCAGTGAGAGGACGGTATATATTCTCTCTGGGGCCAACGTCCTGACTTTC. Protein sequence: CAISERTVYILSGANVLTF. The chain recombines TRBV10-3 with TRBJ2-6; D is undetermined. V was clipped by 2 bases and J by 0 bases, with 17 bases between them. The CDR3 extends over 19 amino acids. Germline V lookup: CDR1 ENHRY, CDR2 SYGVKD.

In its sample, this clonotype ranks as medium-sized. At one boundary the junction diverges from the germline segment, which might be a read error. The V and J genes are TRBV7-7 and TRBJ2-1; D is perhaps TRBD2 (5 bases). The V gene's germline CDR1 is SSHAT and CDR2 FNYEAQ (reference sequence). This CDR3 comprises 14 residues. In nucleotides, the CDR3 is TGTGCTAGCAGCCCTGGACCTAGCAACAATGAGCAGTTCTTC. Residues: CASSPGPSNNEQFF.

This chain joins TRBV20-1 and TRBJ2-3; 7 bases match TRBD2. CDR1 is DFQATT, CDR2 SNEGSKA, per germline (reference sequence). V lost 3 bases to trimming and J lost 3 bases; unmatched junction nucleotides: 6. This CDR3 has 14 residues. The CDR3 nucleotides read TGCAGTGCTAGGTGTCGCGGGGGAACAGATACGCAGTATTTT. This encodes CSARCRGGTDTQYF.

This clonotype has a handful of counts. The rearrangement joins TRBV6-1 to TRBJ2-7; D possibly corresponds to TRBD1 (6 bases). Trimming removed 3 bases from V and 4 bases from J, with 13 bases in between. From germline, CDR1 is MNHNS and CDR2 SASEGT. This CDR3 comprises 14 residues. CDR3 coding DNA: TGTGCCAGCAGTGAGACAGGTATTGAGTACGAGCAGTACTTC. This translates into CASSETGIEYEQYF.